The rows below give T cell receptor beta chains drawn from one sample of a study of blood T cell repertoires in COVID-19. Only in-frame clones appear in the TCRdb table, and some are missing; sequencing was by immunoSEQ multiplex PCR. The table has around 340,000 clones, more than 70% seen once. The material sequenced was PBMCs or T cells enriched from blood (not recorded which). These TCRs come from a woman aged 30 to 39 who had been exposed to COVID-19. Both conserved end residues are part of each CDR3. The D gene is left open where the match is weak. Size is stated for part of the rows, as once, few or many counts, or as a class when the clone is expanded.

>TRBV7-2|TRBJ1-1|NA|NA
CASSLVQGGTEAFF
TGTGCCAGCAGCTTAGTCCAGGGTGGCACTGAAGCTTTCTTT
>TRBV3-1/TRBV3-2|TRBJ1-3|NA|NA
CASSHGRAGNTIYF
TGTGCCAGCAGCCACGGCAGGGCCGGAAACACCATATATTTT
>TRBV27|TRBJ1-6|TRBD1|NA
CASSFTGQGAYSPLHF
TGTGCCAGCAGTTTCACGGGACAGGGGGCCTATTCACCCCTCCACTTT
>TRBV6-5|TRBJ2-5|TRBD2|NA
CASSTLAGRTQYF
TGTGCCAGCAGTACTTTAGCGGGCCGGACCCAGTACTTC
>TRBV7-9|TRBJ2-1|TRBD2|NA
CASSLSALAGGNEQFF
TGTGCCAGCAGCCTATCGGCTCTAGCGGGAGGCAATGAGCAGTTCTTC
>TRBV7-9|TRBJ2-2|NA|NA
CASRPTTRGSNTGELFF
TGTGCCAGCAGGCCCACAACAAGGGGTTCGAACACCGGGGAGCTGTTTTTT
>TRBV10-3|TRBJ1-1|TRBD1|NA
CAISGTGGEAFF
TGTGCCATCAGTGGGACAGGGGGAGAAGCTTTCTTT
>TRBV7-9|TRBJ2-5|NA|NA
CASSLVPGSIPETQYF
TGTGCCAGCAGCTTAGTTCCGGGGTCGATCCCGGAGACCCAGTACTTC
>TRBV28|TRBJ2-7|NA|once
CASSLSRGTVTYEQYF
TGTGCCAGCAGTTTATCGAGGGGGACCGTGACCTACGAGCAGTACTTC
>TRBV12-5|TRBJ1-1|TRBD1|NA
CASGMTGLNTEAFF
TGTGCTAGTGGGATGACAGGGCTGAACACTGAAGCTTTCTTT
>TRBV27|TRBJ2-5|TRBD1|NA
CASSLFDRGRETQYF
TGTGCCAGCAGTTTATTCGACAGGGGGAGAGAGACCCAGTACTTC
>TRBV12-3/TRBV12-4|TRBJ2-7|TRBD1|NA
CASSLSTGGEQYF
TGTGCCAGCAGCCTATCGACAGGGGGCGAGCAGTACTTC
>TRBV7-3|TRBJ1-1|NA|NA
CASSSRREGGEAFF
TGTGCCAGCAGCTCGCGACGGGAAGGCGGTGAAGCTTTCTTT
>TRBV27|TRBJ2-3|TRBD2|NA
CASSPAGGGTQYF
TGTGCCAGCAGTCCAGCGGGGGGAGGGACGCAGTATTTT
>TRBV28|TRBJ2-7|NA|NA
CASRGRIYEQYF
TGTGCCAGCAGGGGGCGAATCTACGAGCAGTACTTC
>TRBV10-3|TRBJ2-2|NA|NA
CAISEAANTGELFF
TGTGCCATCAGTGAGGCGGCGAACACCGGGGAGCTGTTTTTT
>TRBV7-9|TRBJ2-1|NA|NA
CASSFGRASYNEQFF
TGTGCCAGCAGCTTTGGGCGGGCATCCTACAATGAGCAGTTCTTC
>TRBV30|TRBJ2-2|TRBD2|once
CAWRGGGLAGGGDYTGELFF
TGTGCCTGGAGGGGCGGTGGACTAGCGGGAGGTGGGGACTACACCGGGGAGCTGTTTTTT
>TRBV7-2|TRBJ1-4|NA|NA
CASSLEWAANEKLFF
TGTGCCAGCAGCTTAGAATGGGCAGCTAATGAAAAACTGTTTTTT
>TRBV30|TRBJ2-7|TRBD1|NA
CAWRTGSYEQYF
TGTGCCTGGAGGACAGGGAGCTACGAGCAGTACTTC
>TRBV28|TRBJ1-1|TRBD1|NA
CASSLEGAGAFF
TGTGCCAGCAGTTTGGAGGGGGCTGGGGCTTTCTTT
>TRBV19|TRBJ1-2|NA|few
CASMAHNYGYTF
TGTGCCAGTATGGCTCACAACTATGGCTACACCTTC
>TRBV5-6|TRBJ2-2|TRBD1|NA
CASSLVQGAGDTGELFF
TGTGCCAGCAGCTTGGTCCAGGGGGCTGGGGACACCGGGGAGCTGTTTTTT
>TRBV6-5|TRBJ1-4|NA|NA
CASSPGVATNEKLFF
TGTGCCAGCAGCCCAGGGGTCGCAACTAATGAAAAACTGTTTTTT
>TRBV28|TRBJ2-3|TRBD2|NA
CASSWGRAGGTDTQYF
TGTGCCAGCAGCTGGGGCAGGGCCGGGGGGACAGATACGCAGTATTTT
>TRBV10-3|TRBJ2-3|TRBD2|NA
CAISESRLAGDTQYF
TGTGCCATCAGTGAGTCGAGACTAGCAGGGGATACGCAGTATTTT
>TRBV18|TRBJ1-5|NA|NA
CASSPSHIEEGGQPQHF
TGTGCCAGCTCACCCTCCCACATTGAGGAAGGCGGCCAGCCCCAGCATTTT
>TRBV5-6|TRBJ1-6|TRBD1|NA
CASRDRDGAPLHF
TGTGCCAGTCGGGACAGGGACGGGGCACCCCTCCACTTT
>TRBV30|TRBJ2-7|NA|NA
CAWSGGGDEQYF
TGTGCCTGGAGCGGAGGGGGGGACGAGCAGTACTTC
>TRBV28|TRBJ2-1|TRBD2|NA
CASRLAGVGYNEQFF
TGTGCCAGCAGGCTAGCGGGAGTTGGTTACAATGAGCAGTTCTTC
>TRBV29-1|TRBJ1-4|TRBD1|once
CSVGSTGANEKLFF
TGCAGCGTTGGGAGTACAGGGGCTAATGAAAAACTGTTTTTT
>TRBV27|TRBJ1-2|NA|NA
CASKGYQPNYGYTF
TGTGCCAGCAAGGGGTATCAGCCTAACTATGGCTACACCTTC
>TRBV6-4|TRBJ1-6|NA|NA
CASSLDSAYNSPLHF
TGTGCCAGCAGTCTCGACAGCGCCTATAATTCACCCCTCCACTTT
>TRBV29-1|TRBJ2-5|TRBD1|NA
CSVEKTGTGVLETQYF
TGCAGCGTTGAAAAAACCGGGACAGGGGTTCTGGAGACCCAGTACTTC
>TRBV14|TRBJ1-4|TRBD1|NA
CASSQAVWDSHEKLFF
TGTGCCAGCAGCCAAGCAGTCTGGGACAGCCACGAAAAACTGTTTTTT
>TRBV19|TRBJ2-3|TRBD2|NA
CASSIDSGSAGGTQYF
TGTGCCAGTAGTATAGATAGCGGGAGCGCCGGGGGTACGCAGTATTTT
>TRBV5-1|TRBJ1-3|NA|NA
CASSIFHTIYF
TGCGCCAGCAGCATCTTCCACACCATATATTTT
>TRBV7-9|TRBJ2-1|TRBD2|few
CASSLDVGLARYNEQFF
TGTGCCAGCAGCTTAGATGTGGGACTAGCGAGGTACAATGAGCAGTTCTTC